The 31 T cell receptor beta chains presented below share a single source sample, sequenced in a study of CD8 T cells in ankylosing spondylitis. General observations from the study: In ankylosing spondylitis blood, a motif of roughly 8 highly homologous TCR beta variants appeared characteristic.

These receptors have no identified antigens. In TCRdb, the 5' RACE reads were re-called with MiXCR into one record per CDR3 protein. The sample yields hundreds of thousands of distinct CDR3 sequences, about 15% seen once. Sequencing was done on a sample of blood, either unsorted or a sorted T cell fraction (not recorded which). These receptors came from a male donor with ankylosing spondylitis.

The chain uses TRBV5-5 and TRBJ2-1; D is perhaps TRBD1 (6 bases). Trimming shortened V by 0 bases and J by 9 bases, and 13 bases separated the two germline ends. Per the germline V gene, CDR1 is SGHKS and CDR2 is YYEKEE (reference sequence). The CDR3 extends over 14 amino acids. This CDR3 reads CASSLVGGPREQFF. The CDR3 DNA reads as TGTGCCAGCAGCTTGGTTGGGGGCCCCCGTGAGCAGTTCTTC.

The chain recombines TRBV2 with TRBJ2-1; 15 positions agree with TRBD2. The J segment lost 11 bases and the V segment lost 5 bases, leaving 7 bases of the junction unmatched. There are 15 residues in the CDR3. Germline CDR1 SNHLY, CDR2 FYNNEI. The CDR3 sequence: CASSLGTSGGWKQFF. CDR3 coding DNA: TGTGCCAGCAGTTTGGGGACTAGCGGGGGGTGGAAGCAGTTCTTC.

The chain recombines TRBV14 with TRBJ2-7; 7 bases are shared with TRBD2. The germline V gene has CDR1 SGHDN and CDR2 FVKESK. CDR3 length: 14 amino acids. With 2 bases clipped from V and 3 bases from J, the junction kept 4 bases outside the gene matches. CDR3: CASSQPGLNYEQYF. The CDR3 region has the DNA TGTGCCAGCAGCCAACCGGGACTAAACTACGAGCAGTACTTC.

The V gene is TRBV6-1, the J gene TRBJ2-2, with 7 positions matching TRBD1. The CDR3 runs to 17 residues. V shed 6 bases, J shed 1 base, and the junction held 11 bases outside the gene matches. Germline V gives CDR1 MNHNS, CDR2 SASEGT. This CDR3 reads CASSRKRDRLNTGELFF. CDR3 sequence (DNA): TGTGCCAGCAGCCGAAAACGGGACAGATTGAACACCGGGGAGCTGTTTTTT.

A few counts support this clonotype. The V call is TRBV21-1, the J call TRBJ2-1. TRBV21-1 constitutes a pseudogene. The CDR3 contains 16 residues. In DNA, the CDR3 is TGTGCCAGCAGCAAGATTGTTTTTTGCTCCTACAATGAGCAGTTCTTC. Amino acid sequence: CASSKIVFCSYNEQFF.

This clonotype was detected many times. V and J are TRBV15 and TRBJ2-5; D is ambiguous. The CDR3 sequence is 16 residues long. V was trimmed by 1 base and J by 0 bases, leaving 12 bases between them. Germline V lookup: CDR1 LNHNV, CDR2 YYDKDF (reference sequence). The CDR3 here is CATSRAGSKYQETQYF. The CDR3, as DNA: TGTGCCACCAGCAGAGCGGGTTCGAAGTACCAAGAGACCCAGTACTTC.

This chain connects TRBV11-1 to TRBJ2-5, with TRBD2 matching 7 bases. J was trimmed by 6 bases and V by 7 bases; bases with no gene match: 11. Germline loops: CDR1 SGHAT, CDR2 FQDESV (reference sequence). The length of the CDR3 is 14 residues. Here the CDR3 reads CASTWGGDTQTQYF. CDR3 DNA sequence: TGTGCCAGCACCTGGGGGGGAGACACGCAGACCCAGTACTTC.

This chain links TRBV12-3 or TRBV12-4 with TRBJ1-2; 9 bases agree with TRBD1. The ends lost 4 bases at V and 5 bases at J; junction bases unmatched: 8. This CDR3 spans 15 amino acids. The CDR3 sequence is CASSYPGTGSYGYTF. DNA for the CDR3: TGTGCCAGCAGTTACCCCGGGACAGGGTCTTATGGCTACACCTTC.

The table lists this clonotype with a few counts. The chain links TRBV6-1 to TRBJ2-2; TRBD2 might be the D (6 bases). CDR1 and CDR2 (germline): MNHNS, SASEGT. This CDR3 contains 15 residues. Trimming took off 7 bases at V and 5 bases at J, with 17 bases between the two ends. The CDR3 loop is CASTPRREFTGELFF. CDR3 DNA sequence: TGTGCCAGCACCCCTCGGAGGGAGTTTACCGGGGAGCTGTTTTTT.

The chain couples TRBV24-1 to TRBJ1-2; maybe TRBD1 (5 bases). V lost 4 bases and J lost 4, with 9 bases in between. CDR3 length equals 13 residues. Germline V gives CDR1 KGHDR, CDR2 SFDVKD. The CDR3 nucleotides read TGTGCCACCAGTGACGGGGACTCCTATGGCTACACCTTC. Protein sequence: CATSDGDSYGYTF.

This clonotype showed up many times. The chain recombines TRBV15 with TRBJ2-4; D unclear. Germline V gene sequence: CDR1 LNHNV, CDR2 YYDKDF (reference sequence). V was clipped by 1 base and J by 0 bases, with 10 bases between them. The CDR3 extends over 16 amino acids. For the CDR3, the DNA is TGTGCCACCAGCAGAGGCGCGGTGATAGCCAAAAACATTCAGTACTTC. Its translation is CATSRGAVIAKNIQYF.

This clonotype was seen repeatedly, ten times or more. This sequence joins TRBV3-1 and TRBJ1-2; D is possibly TRBD1 (5 bases). Trimming took 1 base from V and 1 from J, leaving 10 bases between them. CDR1 and CDR2 (germline): LGHDT, YNNKEL (reference sequence). This CDR3 has 15 amino acids. The chain's CDR3 is CASSQGGGRNYGYTF. The CDR3 DNA reads TGTGCCAGCAGCCAAGGGGGCGGACGTAACTATGGCTACACCTTC.

The rearrangement joins TRBV29-1 to TRBJ1-2, with 8 bases that match TRBD1. Germline loops: CDR1 SQVTM, CDR2 ANQGSEA. Losses at the gene ends were 4 bases for V and 8 bases for J; bases not matched to a gene: 9. CDR3 size: 13 residues. CDR3 residues: CSVAGTGFGGYTF. CDR3 sequence (DNA): TGCAGCGTTGCTGGGACAGGCTTTGGGGGCTACACCTTC.

A few counts support this clonotype. The chain employs TRBV7-2 and TRBJ1-5; the D gene is possibly TRBD1 (6 bases). The CDR3 is 14 residues long. Germline CDR1 and CDR2: SGHTA and FQGNSA. V lost 3 bases to trimming and J lost 3 bases, with 9 bases between them. CDR3 sequence reads: CASSFGTLNQPQHF. In nucleotides, the CDR3 is TGTGCCAGCAGCTTCGGGACACTCAATCAGCCCCAGCATTTT.

This clonotype was picked up many times. V is TRBV6-1 and J is TRBJ1-1; 7 bases line up with TRBD1. V trimming: 7 bases; J trimming: 1 base; junction bases outside the gene matches: 6. Germline-derived CDR1 and CDR2 are MNHNS and SASEGT. The CDR3 length is 14 residues. CDR3 in amino acids: CASTRGQPNTEAFF. DNA for the CDR3: TGTGCCAGCACCCGGGGACAGCCGAACACTGAAGCTTTCTTT.

The table lists this clonotype with a few counts. The rearrangement joins TRBV12-3 or TRBV12-4 to TRBJ1-1; D ambiguous. The CDR3 runs 13 residues. Trimming removed 5 bases at V and 5 bases at J, with 12 bases between. The CDR3 loop is CASSPQSGTEAFF. For the CDR3, the DNA is TGTGCCAGCAGTCCGCAGTCTGGGACTGAAGCTTTCTTT.

This clonotype was seen ten or more times. The chain has TRBV29-1 and TRBJ1-2; no reliable D call. CDR1 is SQVTM, CDR2 ANQGSEA, per germline. The CDR3 has 15 amino acids. The V gene lost 1 base and the J gene lost 0 bases, with 12 bases spanning the gap. CDR3 sequence: CSVEAAGTANYGYTF. In DNA, the CDR3 is TGCAGCGTTGAAGCCGCAGGAACAGCTAACTATGGCTACACCTTC. The whole variable domain, remainder taken from reference TRBV29-1 and TRBJ1-2, is SAVISQKPSRDICQRGTSLTIQCQVDSQVTMMFWYRQQPGQSLTLIATANQGSEATYESGFVIDKFPISRPNLTFSTLTVSNMSPEDSSIYLCSVEAAGTANYGYTFGSGTRLTVV.

This clonotype was seen only a few times. The rearrangement joins TRBV24-1 to TRBJ2-5; 11 nucleotides match TRBD1. The CDR3 is made up of 15 amino acids. Unmatched junction bases numbered 3, after V lost 4 bases and J lost 3 bases. Germline lookup yields CDR1 KGHDR and CDR2 SFDVKD. The CDR3 DNA sequence: TGTGCCACCAGTGAAACGGGACAGGGGGAAGAGACCCAGTACTTC. Protein sequence: CATSETGQGEETQYF.

This clonotype was detected many times. The chain employs TRBV29-1 and TRBJ2-3; 7 positions agree with TRBD1. Germline CDR1 SQVTM, CDR2 ANQGSEA. With 7 bases clipped from V and 3 bases from J, the junction kept 10 bases outside the gene matches. This CDR3 region has 14 residues. The CDR3 region is CSESTTGSTDTQYF. CDR3 bases: TGCAGCGAGTCAACGACAGGGTCGACAGATACGCAGTATTTT.

The count of this clonotype is one. V gene TRBV28 combines with J gene TRBJ2-3; 11 bases are shared with TRBD2. With V trimmed by 7 bases and J by 4 bases, 10 bases remained unmatched. Germline CDR1 and CDR2: MDHEN and SYDVKM. CDR3 length equals 16 residues. CDR3 loop: CASTIAGLAVADTQYF. The CDR3 nucleotides read TGTGCCAGCACTATCGCGGGACTAGCGGTGGCAGATACGCAGTATTTT.

The J gene is TRBJ2-1, the V gene TRBV20-1; 8 nucleotides line up with TRBD2. V shed 4 bases, J shed 0 bases, and the junction held 11 bases outside the gene matches. The germline gives CDR1 DFQATT, CDR2 SNEGSKA (reference sequence). The CDR3 has 17 amino acids. The CDR3 sequence: CSAIRVTGGGSYNEQFF. CDR3 in DNA: TGCAGTGCTATTAGGGTTACGGGGGGGGGCTCCTACAATGAGCAGTTCTTC.

The chain joins TRBV4-1 to TRBJ2-1, with D perhaps TRBD2 (5 bases). CDR1 is MGHRA, CDR2 YSYEKL, per germline. CDR3 size: 15 residues. Trimming left V 1 base short and J 2 bases short, with 9 bases between. The chain's CDR3 is CASSQGGSPYNEQFF. The CDR3 DNA sequence: TGCGCCAGCAGCCAAGGCGGGTCTCCCTACAATGAGCAGTTCTTC.

The genes are TRBV9 and TRBJ2-6; D gene ambiguous. V lost 4 bases and J 2 bases, leaving 10 bases between the germline ends. The CDR3 covers 15 residues. The germline V gene encodes CDR1 SGDLS and CDR2 YYNGEE. CDR3 sequence (DNA): TGTGCCAGCAGCCCCCAATCGGCTGGGGCCAACGTCCTGACTTTC. It specifies CASSPQSAGANVLTF.

This clonotype was observed a handful of times. V gene TRBV11-2 combines with J gene TRBJ1-3; TRBD1 aligns across 11 bases. The V gene end was trimmed by 5 bases and the J gene end by 4 bases; junction bases not matched to a gene: 13. The germline V gene encodes CDR1 SGHAT and CDR2 FQNNGV. CDR3 length: 18 residues. The CDR3 sequence is CASSPITQGQGVGNTIYF. In nucleotides, the CDR3 is TGTGCCAGCAGCCCTATCACACAGGGACAGGGGGTCGGAAACACCATATATTTT.

This clonotype was picked up many times. V is TRBV5-1 and J is TRBJ2-7; no clear D. Germline V gene data show CDR1 as SGHRS and CDR2 as YFSETQ. This CDR3 contains 14 residues. V lost 4 bases to trimming and J lost 0 bases, with 11 bases between them. Written as DNA, the CDR3 is TGCGCCAGCAGCCGTGATGACGGCTCCTACGAGCAGTACTTC. Translating gives CASSRDDGSYEQYF.

This clonotype has a count of ten or more. V usage is TRBV7-2 and J usage is TRBJ2-7; 8 bases fit TRBD2. This CDR3 is 15 amino acids long. Germline V CDR1 and CDR2: SGHTA, FQGNSA. With V trimmed by 5 bases and J by 3 bases, 9 bases remained unmatched. The CDR3 is CASSGYGGAGYEQYF. CDR3 DNA sequence: TGTGCCAGCAGCGGGTACGGGGGGGCCGGCTACGAGCAGTACTTC.

The chain couples TRBV5-1 to TRBJ2-7; D possibly corresponds to TRBD1 (5 bases). The CDR3 contains 15 residues. Trimming cost V 0 bases and J 6 bases, with 16 bases left between them. Germline-derived CDR1 and CDR2 are SGHRS and YFSETQ. In nucleotides, the CDR3 is TGCGCCAGCAGCTTGGACAGGCTCCCCGGCAGCGAGCAGTACTTC. It specifies CASSLDRLPGSEQYF. The full variable domain, in which reference TRBV5-1 and TRBJ2-7 provide the parts outside the CDR3, is KAGVTQTPRYLIKTRGQQVTLSCSPISGHRSVSWYQQTPGQGLQFLFEYFSETQRNKGNFPGRFSGRQFSNSRSEMNVSTLELGDSALYLCASSLDRLPGSEQYFGPGTRLTVT.

V gene TRBV7-9 combines with J gene TRBJ2-5; 9 bases are a match to TRBD2. From germline, CDR1 is SEHNR and CDR2 FQNEAQ (reference sequence). The J segment lost 5 bases and the V segment lost 6 bases, leaving 7 bases of the junction unmatched. The CDR3 loop spans 14 amino acids. In DNA, the CDR3 is TGTGCCAGCAGAGTGGTTAGCGGGGGTGAGACCCAGTACTTC. This encodes CASRVVSGGETQYF.

This rearrangement joins TRBV19 to TRBJ1-4, with a possible D match to TRBD1 (5 bases). Trimming shortened V by 9 bases and J by 7 bases, and 18 bases separated the two germline ends. The V gene's germline CDR1 is LNHDA and CDR2 SQIVND (reference sequence). The CDR3 has 14 residues. Here the CDR3 reads CASAARGRSEKLFF. CDR3 sequence (DNA): TGTGCCAGCGCAGCGAGGGGCCGGAGTGAAAAACTGTTTTTT. Drawing the rest from reference TRBV19 and TRBJ1-4, the complete variable domain is DGGITQSPKYLFRKEGQNVTLSCEQNLNHDAMYWYRQDPGQGLRLIYYSQIVNDFQKGDIAEGYSVSREKKESFPLTVTSAQKNPTAFYLCASAARGRSEKLFFGSGTQLSVL.

This clonotype was detected ten times or more. This rearrangement joins TRBV12-3 or TRBV12-4 to TRBJ2-1; D unresolved. This CDR3 region has 13 residues. The germline V and J ends were trimmed by 8 bases and 6 bases, with 14 bases remaining between them. The CDR3 sequence is CASLEVVVNEQFF. As DNA, the CDR3 is TGTGCCAGCCTAGAGGTTGTAGTCAATGAGCAGTTCTTC.

This rearrangement joins TRBV30 to TRBJ1-2; TRBD1 is a possible D gene (6 bases). The CDR3 sequence is 14 residues long. The ends were cut back, 3 bases at V and 4 bases at J, with 15 bases in the middle. Germline V gene sequence: CDR1 GTSNPN, CDR2 SVGIG (reference sequence). The DNA for the CDR3 is TGTGCCTGGAGACTAACAGGGTCGGGCTATGGCTACACCTTC. As protein: CAWRLTGSGYGYTF.